Listed below are T cell receptor beta chains from one sample, sequenced in a study of post-analysis software for immune sequencing data. In TCRdb, the PCR reads were re-called with MiXCR into one record per CDR3 protein. This sample carries fewer than 850,000 distinct CDR3 sequences, around 42% of them seen once, and the ten largest clones take roughly 4.9%. Material for sequencing was blood. The receptors were gathered from a girl aged 10 to 17 with multiple sclerosis. CDR3s include the opening cysteine and the closing phenylalanine or tryptophan. Each record gives: D gene, V gene, clone size, J gene, CDR3 DNA, CDR3 protein. The D gene is left open where the match is weak. Clone size appears in some rows only: once, few, many, or a class for an expanded clone.

TRBD2,TRBV19,-,TRBJ2-1,TGTGCCACCTCGTGGGGGGGTGGGTTCGATGAGCAGTTCTTC,CATSWGGGFDEQFF
-,TRBV30,-,TRBJ1-1,TGTGCCTGGCGCTCACCAGGGGTGACTGAAGCTTTCTTT,CAWRSPGVTEAFF
TRBD1,TRBV29-1,few,TRBJ1-2,TGCAGCGGACAGGGGAGGAATGGCTACACCTTC,CSGQGRNGYTF
-,TRBV5-1,-,TRBJ2-4,TGCGCCAGCAGCCCCGATTTAGGGAACATTCAGTACTTC,CASSPDLGNIQYF
-,TRBV2,-,TRBJ1-1,TGTGCCACCCAGGGAGGTGGCGCTGAAGCTTTCTTT,CATQGGGAEAFF
-,TRBV12-3/TRBV12-4,-,TRBJ2-3,TGTGCCAGCAGTAAAGGACTAATCCCTAGCACAGATACGCAGTATTTT,CASSKGLIPSTDTQYF
-,TRBV7-9,-,TRBJ2-3,TGTGCCAGCAGCTTAGTTCCCTACACAGATACGCAGTATTTT,CASSLVPYTDTQYF
-,TRBV28,-,TRBJ1-5,TGTGCCAGCAGTAGAAATCAGCCCCAGCATTTT,CASSRNQPQHF
-,TRBV30,-,TRBJ1-5,TGTGCCTGGAGTAACGAAGGCAGTCAGCCCCAGCATTTT,CAWSNEGSQPQHF
-,TRBV28,few,TRBJ1-6,TGTGCCAGCTACTCCCCGGGCAGGGCCCGCTCACCCCTCCACTTT,CASYSPGRARSPLHF
TRBD1,TRBV29-1,-,TRBJ2-5,TGCAGCGTCGGACAGGGTTCAGAGACCCAGTACTTC,CSVGQGSETQYF
-,TRBV7-9,-,TRBJ1-2,TGTGCCAGCAGCTTGGACGGCGCCTATGGCTACACCTTC,CASSLDGAYGYTF
-,TRBV20-1,-,TRBJ2-3,TGCAGTGCTAGAGCGGCCGGGGGCTTCGATACGCAGTATTTT,CSARAAGGFDTQYF
TRBD1,TRBV7-9,few,TRBJ2-4,TGTGCCAGCAGCTTACGCAAGGACAGGGAGAAAAACATTCAGTACTTC,CASSLRKDREKNIQYF
-,TRBV20-1,-,TRBJ1-3,TGCAGTGCTAGAAGGAGGGAGGTCTCTGGAAACACCATATATTTT,CSARRREVSGNTIYF
-,TRBV4-3,few,TRBJ2-2,TGCGCCAGCAGCCAAGGATGGAGTACCGGGGAGCTGTTTTTT,CASSQGWSTGELFF
-,TRBV7-2,-,TRBJ1-1,TGTGCCAGCAGCCCACGGACAGCGAACACTGAAGCTTTCTTT,CASSPRTANTEAFF
TRBD2,TRBV7-2,few,TRBJ2-5,TGTGCCAGCAGCTTCCCGACTAGCGGAGAGACCCAGTACTTC,CASSFPTSGETQYF
-,TRBV7-9,few,TRBJ2-5,TGTGCCAGCAGCTTAGCCGCTTCCGGGACTGGCATAGAGACCCAGTACTTC,CASSLAASGTGIETQYF
-,TRBV12-3/TRBV12-4,-,TRBJ2-1,TGTGCCAGCAGTTTGAAAGAGGGTTCTGAGCAGTTCTTC,CASSLKEGSEQFF
-,TRBV4-2,few,TRBJ2-1,TGTGCCAGCAGCCAAGACGGGTTAGTTGGCAATGAGCAGTTCTTC,CASSQDGLVGNEQFF
-,TRBV4-3,-,TRBJ2-1,TGCGCCAGCAGCCAAGATTCGGACCGAGAATACAATGAGCAGTTCTTC,CASSQDSDREYNEQFF
TRBD2,TRBV20-1,-,TRBJ2-3,TGCAGTGCTAGAGACCGACCACTAGCGACAGATACGCAGTATTTT,CSARDRPLATDTQYF
TRBD2,TRBV5-6,few,TRBJ2-1,TGTGCCAGCAGCTTGGTTGGTAGGCTAGCGGGAGAGAATGAGCAGTTCTTC,CASSLVGRLAGENEQFF
-,TRBV3-1,few,TRBJ2-2,TGTGCCAGCAGTTTTAACACCGGGGAGCTGTTTTTT,CASSFNTGELFF
-,TRBV29-1,many,TRBJ2-5,TGCAGCGTCTCAGAGGGGAGGGGGAGAGAGACCCAGTACTTC,CSVSEGRGRETQYF
-,TRBV5-1,-,TRBJ2-7,TGCGCCAGCAGCTCAGAGAGGACCTACGAGCAGTACTTC,CASSSERTYEQYF
TRBD2,TRBV4-2,few,TRBJ2-1,TGTGCCAGCAGCCAGGTCCTTGGACTAGCGGATTACAATGAGCAGTTCTTC,CASSQVLGLADYNEQFF
-,TRBV7-9,-,TRBJ2-7,TGTGCCAGCGGGGGAACCTACGAGCAGTACTTC,CASGGTYEQYF
TRBD2,TRBV10-3,-,TRBJ2-7,TGTGCGGGGGGGGACGAGCAGTACTTC,CAGGDEQYF
-,TRBV2,-,TRBJ1-5,TGTGCCAGCAGTGATAACCCCCAAGGCAATCAGCCCCAGCATTTT,CASSDNPQGNQPQHF
TRBD1,TRBV12-3/TRBV12-4,-,TRBJ2-1,TGTGCCAGCAGTTTATTCCTCGACAGGGCGCGACACAATGAGCAGTTCTTC,CASSLFLDRARHNEQFF
-,TRBV6-2/TRBV6-3,-,TRBJ2-1,TGTGCCAGCAGGACTAGTGAGCTAGTTGGGAGAAATGAGCAGTTCTTC,CASRTSELVGRNEQFF
TRBD2,TRBV6-5,few,TRBJ2-1,TGTGCCAGCAGTACCCGAAGCGGGGGCCCCTACAATGAGCAGTTCTTC,CASSTRSGGPYNEQFF
TRBD1,TRBV15,-,TRBJ1-1,TGTGCCACCAGCGGACTAAATTCAGGGGGGGCTGAAGCTTTCTTT,CATSGLNSGGAEAFF
TRBD2,TRBV20-1,few,TRBJ2-1,TGCAGTGCTAGAGATTCGACAAGACTAGCGGGAGGGCTCAGGCTCGGTGAGCAGTTCTTC,CSARDSTRLAGGLRLGEQFF
-,TRBV20-1,-,TRBJ2-1,TGCAGTGCTAAGCCTCGGAATGAGCAGTTCTTC,CSAKPRNEQFF
TRBD1,TRBV4-1,-,TRBJ1-1,TGCGCCAGCAGCCAAGAAGAGGGACAGGGCAGGTTGAACACTGAAGCTTTCTTT,CASSQEEGQGRLNTEAFF
-,TRBV3-1,-,TRBJ2-5,TGTGCCAGCAGCCAAGAAGTAGGGGAAGAGACCCAGTACTTC,CASSQEVGEETQYF
-,TRBV7-2,-,TRBJ2-1,TGTGCCAGCAGCTTAGGGGCCAGTAGGCGGGGATACAATGAGCAGTTCTTC,CASSLGASRRGYNEQFF
-,TRBV20-1,-,TRBJ1-1,TGCAGTGCTAGCAGCGTAGGGCGTCTCGTGGGCACTGAAGCTTTCTTT,CSASSVGRLVGTEAFF
TRBD2,TRBV12-3/TRBV12-4,-,TRBJ2-7,TGTGCCAGCAGTTTTATAATTAGCGGGAGCAAAACCCACGAGCAGTACTTC,CASSFIISGSKTHEQYF
-,TRBV3-1,few,TRBJ1-2,TGTGCCAGCAGCCAAGGTAGTGACAGTGGCTACACCTTC,CASSQGSDSGYTF
TRBD2,TRBV20-1,few,TRBJ2-5,TGCAGTGCTAGAGGGCTAGCGGGAGGTGGAGAGACCCAGTACTTC,CSARGLAGGGETQYF
-,TRBV6-1,-,TRBJ2-3,TGTGCCAGCAGTGAAGCCGCCGTATTAAGGGTGACGCAGTATTTT,CASSEAAVLRVTQYF
TRBD2,TRBV12-3/TRBV12-4,-,TRBJ2-1,TGTGCCAGCAGTTTCGGTAGCGGGAGAGTCTACAATGAGCAGTTCTTC,CASSFGSGRVYNEQFF
-,TRBV6-5,few,TRBJ2-5,TGTGCCAGCAGTTACCGTCAGGCCCAAGAGACCCAGTACTTC,CASSYRQAQETQYF
-,TRBV12-3/TRBV12-4,-,TRBJ1-1,TGTGCCAGCAGTTTAAGGCCTTCGGGGGGCGGTGAAGCTTTCTTT,CASSLRPSGGGEAFF
-,TRBV10-3,-,TRBJ2-6,TGTGCCATCAGGGGGGGAGAAGGCAGCTCTGGGGCCAACGTCCTGACTTTC,CAIRGGEGSSGANVLTF
TRBD2,TRBV12-3/TRBV12-4,few,TRBJ2-5,TGTGCCAGCAGTTTTAGGGGACTAGCGGGAGAAGAGACCCAGTACTTC,CASSFRGLAGEETQYF
-,TRBV20-1,-,TRBJ1-1,TGCAGTGCTAGACAAATCACTGAAGCTTTCTTT,CSARQITEAFF
-,TRBV5-1,-,TRBJ2-5,TGCGCCAGCAGCTTAACGGTCGAGGAGACCCAGTACTTC,CASSLTVEETQYF